This record looks at one T cell receptor beta chain sequence and its context. The antigen is unknown. This entry is derived from a study of cytomegalovirus exposure and HLA in healthy donors. Study-wide findings and caveats: Cytomegalovirus status was reportedly diagnosed by the classifier with high sensitivity and specificity.

The PCR contained 60 Vbeta and 13 Jbeta primers. Assay used: immunoSEQ multiplex PCR; TCRdb lists only in-frame clones, some missing. Of 100,000 to 130,000 clones listed, around four fifths are singletons. The V and J ends lost 2 bases and 4 bases respectively, with 9 bases between them. The length of the CDR3 is 13 residues. CDR1 is SGHRS and CDR2 is YFSETQ in the germline V gene. V usage is TRBV5-1 and J usage is TRBJ2-5; weak D call: TRBD2 (6 bases). Material for sequencing was PBMCs. This TCR derives from a man between 25 and 39 years old in good health and CMV-seronegative. CDR3 protein: CASSLKGGETQYF. CDR3 DNA: TGCGCCAGCAGCTTAAAGGGAGGAGAGACCCAGTACTTC.